Shown below are 27 T cell receptor beta chains from a single sample sequenced in a study of T cell responses to AZD1222 COVID-19 vaccine. The repertoire was sequenced with immunoSEQ multiplex PCR; TCRdb's copy has only in-frame clones and lacks some. The sample shows around 110,000 clones, 90% of them seen only once. The sequencing used peripheral blood, collected 28 days after the second AZD1222 dose. Receptors were obtained from an adult who received the AZD1222 COVID-19 vaccine.

The gene calls are TRBV7-9 and TRBJ2-3; D might be TRBD2 (6 bases). From germline, CDR1 is SEHNR and CDR2 FQNEAQ (reference sequence). The CDR3 length is 15 residues. Trimming removed 8 bases from V and 1 base from J, with 16 bases in between. As DNA, the CDR3 is TGTGCCAGCTTGAGGCTAGCGACCGGCACAGATACGCAGTATTTT. Amino acid sequence: CASLRLATGTDTQYF. Filled out from reference TRBV7-9 and TRBJ2-3, the complete variable domain reads DTGVSQNPRHKITKRGQNVTFRCDPISEHNRLYWYRQTLGQGPEFLTYFQNEAQLEKSRLLSDRFSAERPKGSFSTLEIQRTEQGDSAMYLCASLRLATGTDTQYFGPGTRLTVL.

V usage is TRBV5-4 and J usage is TRBJ1-2; possible D gene TRBD1, 6 bases. Germline V CDR1 and CDR2: SGHNT, YYREEE (reference sequence). The length of the CDR3 is 12 residues. V lost 4 bases and J 4 bases, leaving 8 bases between the germline ends. As DNA, the CDR3 is TGTGCCAGCAGCAGGGACATCTATGGCTACACCTTC. Residues: CASSRDIYGYTF.

This clone was detected only once. The chain uses TRBV2 and TRBJ2-5, with D tentatively TRBD1 (6 bases). This CDR3 comprises 18 residues. CDR1 SNHLY and CDR2 FYNNEI come from the germline V gene. Trimming removed 0 bases from V and 5 bases from J, with 22 bases in between. The CDR3 region is CASSEANDGRGPWETQYF. The CDR3 nucleotides are TGTGCCAGCAGTGAAGCGAATGATGGCAGGGGTCCGTGGGAGACCCAGTACTTC. The whole variable domain, filled in from reference TRBV2 and TRBJ2-5, reads EPEVTQTPSHQVTQMGQEVILRCVPISNHLYFYWYRQILGQKVEFLVSFYNNEISEKSEIFDDQFSVERPDGSNFTLKIRSTKLEDSAMYFCASSEANDGRGPWETQYFGPGTRLLVL.

The V and J genes are TRBV28 and TRBJ1-2; D is undetermined. Between the trimmed V and J ends, which lost 6 bases and 4 bases, there was a span of 9 bases. Germline CDR1 and CDR2: MDHEN and SYDVKM. The CDR3 is 12 amino acids. CDR3 DNA sequence: TGTGCCAGCAGCGTGGGTCCCTATGGCTACACCTTC. Amino acid sequence: CASSVGPYGYTF.

This chain links TRBV19 with TRBJ2-4; D may be TRBD2 (6 bases). The CDR3 sequence is 14 residues long. V lost 3 bases and J lost 5, with 11 bases in between. The germline V gene encodes CDR1 LNHDA and CDR2 SQIVND (reference sequence). CDR3 sequence reads: CASSIGSVENIQYF. The CDR3 nucleotides read TGTGCCAGTAGTATCGGGAGCGTGGAAAACATTCAGTACTTC.

V usage is TRBV6-5 and J usage is TRBJ2-1; 9 bases agree with TRBD1. Germline trimming cut 2 bases from V and 4 bases from J; bases unmatched to any gene: 3. CDR1 and CDR2 from the germline V gene are MNHEY and SVGAGI. The CDR3 runs to 15 residues. CDR3: CASSYRTGVYNEQFF. The DNA of the CDR3 is TGTGCCAGCAGTTACCGGACAGGGGTGTACAATGAGCAGTTCTTC.

CDR3 loop: CASREQGGGANVLTF. The CDR3 coding sequence is TGTGCCAGCAGGGAACAGGGAGGTGGGGCCAACGTCCTGACTTTC. V usage is TRBV2 and J usage is TRBJ2-6, with D possibly being TRBD1 or TRBD2 (6 bases each). V was trimmed by 6 bases and J by 3 bases, leaving 12 bases between them. CDR1 is SNHLY, CDR2 FYNNEI, per germline. This CDR3 spans 15 amino acids.

The V gene is TRBV18, the J gene TRBJ1-2; D is ambiguous. CDR3 size: 13 residues. V was clipped by 3 bases and J by 1 base, with 6 bases between them. Germline CDR1 is KGHSH and CDR2 is LQKENI. CDR3 in amino acids: CASSPLDNYGYTF. CDR3 sequence (DNA): TGTGCCAGCTCACCGCTAGATAACTATGGCTACACCTTC.

The chain is built from TRBV4-1 and TRBJ2-3; D remains ambiguous. V was clipped by 3 bases and J by 6 bases, with 19 bases between them. Germline V gene data show CDR1 as MGHRA and CDR2 as YSYEKL. The CDR3 is 16 residues long. DNA of the CDR3: TGCGCCAGCAGCCAGCCCGGACCCTATGGGCCGGATACGCAGTATTTT. Protein: CASSQPGPYGPDTQYF.

This chain links TRBV3-1 (or the pseudogene TRBV3-2) with TRBJ1-3; tentative D call: TRBD1 (6 bases). V dropped 2 bases and J dropped 0 bases, with 20 bases sitting between them. In germline, CDR1 is LGHDT, CDR2 YNNKEL (reference sequence). The CDR3 totals 19 residues. The chain's CDR3 is CASSQSRRTGFHSGNTIYF. The CDR3 DNA is TGTGCCAGCAGCCAATCCCGCCGAACAGGGTTCCACTCTGGAAACACCATATATTTT.

The chain uses TRBV24-1 and TRBJ2-1, with 10 bases fitting TRBD2. V lost 3 bases to trimming and J lost 4 bases; unmatched junction nucleotides: 2. This CDR3 comprises 15 residues. Germline values: CDR1 KGHDR, CDR2 SFDVKD. The CDR3 loop is CATSDSSGGYNEQFF. CDR3 sequence (DNA): TGTGCCACCAGTGATAGTAGCGGGGGGTACAATGAGCAGTTCTTC.

CDR3 DNA: TGCGCCAGCAGCTTCACTAGCGGGGGGGCGGTCGAGCAGTACTTC. Encoded protein: CASSFTSGGAVEQYF. The rearrangement uses TRBV5-1 and TRBJ2-7, with 13 bases matching TRBD2. In germline, CDR1 is SGHRS, CDR2 YFSETQ. Trimming cost V 2 bases and J 6 bases; bases outside gene matches: 5. CDR3 length: 15 amino acids.

The genes are TRBV9 and TRBJ2-2; a possible D gene is TRBD1 (6 bases). CDR3 length: 15 amino acids. CDR1 is SGDLS and CDR2 is YYNGEE in the germline V gene. Trimming removed 6 bases from V and 5 bases from J, with 17 bases in between. The CDR3 spells CASTNRHQGTGELFF. The CDR3 DNA sequence: TGTGCCAGCACCAACCGTCACCAGGGGACCGGGGAGCTGTTTTTT.

Comments on this clone: One end of the junction varies from germline; a read error may be responsible. This rearrangement joins TRBV4-3 to TRBJ2-7; 7 nucleotides align to TRBD1. Germline CDR1 and CDR2: LGHNA and YSLEER. The CDR3 runs to 14 residues. The CDR3 DNA sequence: TGCGCCAGCAGCCAAGATAATTGGGACAGACTTATGCTCTTC. Translating it yields CASSQDNWDRLMLF.

This chain connects TRBV20-1 to TRBJ2-7, with no clear D. This CDR3 has 13 amino acids. V was clipped by 3 bases and J by 1 base, with 10 bases between them. Germline V CDR1 and CDR2: DFQATT, SNEGSKA (reference sequence). The CDR3 sequence is CSASNSPSYEQYF. The CDR3 DNA reads as TGCAGTGCTAGTAACAGCCCGTCCTACGAGCAGTACTTC.

J is TRBJ2-1 and V is TRBV5-1; 8 bases align to TRBD1. J lost 4 bases, V lost 5 bases, and 5 bases had no gene match. The length of the CDR3 is 14 residues. Germline values: CDR1 SGHRS, CDR2 YFSETQ. The CDR3 reads CASRSGTGYNEQFF. DNA of the CDR3: TGCGCCAGCAGGTCCGGGACAGGTTACAATGAGCAGTTCTTC.

V gene TRBV30 combines with J gene TRBJ2-7, with D possibly being TRBD2 (5 bases). The V end lost 5 bases, the J end lost 2 bases, and 16 bases lay between the germline ends. CDR1 and CDR2 (germline): GTSNPN, SVGIG (reference sequence). The CDR3 spans 14 residues. CDR3 DNA sequence: TGTGCCTGGTGGGCGGGTGCTCCCCCCTACGAGCAGTACTTC. Residues: CAWWAGAPPYEQYF.

The chain links TRBV9 to TRBJ1-3; D ambiguous. The CDR3 totals 14 residues. Deletions cut 7 bases from V and 3 bases from J, with 14 bases between. Per germline, CDR1 SGDLS and CDR2 YYNGEE. The CDR3 nucleotides read TGTGCCAGCGGCCAAGGTAGAGGTGGAAACACCATATATTTT. This sequence encodes CASGQGRGGNTIYF.

The CDR3 reads CASSKEESGVGNTIYF. The CDR3 DNA reads TGTGCCAGCAGCAAAGAGGAATCTGGGGTTGGCAACACCATATATTTT. V gene TRBV21-1 combines with J gene TRBJ1-3. TRBV21-1 is listed as a pseudogene. There are 16 residues in the CDR3.

The J gene is TRBJ1-1, the V gene TRBV7-2; no clear D. The CDR3 covers 15 residues. Germline lookup yields CDR1 SGHTA and CDR2 FQGNSA. Deletions cut 4 bases from V and 1 base from J, with 13 bases between. DNA for the CDR3: TGTGCCAGCAGCTCTAGAGTCGGCAGGAACACTGAAGCTTTCTTT. Amino acids: CASSSRVGRNTEAFF.

V is TRBV6-2 or TRBV6-3 and J is TRBJ1-1, with unresolved D. From germline, CDR1 is MNHEY and CDR2 SVGEGT. The CDR3 is 13 amino acids. Trimming took 2 bases from V and 6 from J, leaving 10 bases between them. In DNA, the CDR3 is TGTGCCAGCAGTTACACGCACACAGCTGAAGCTTTCTTT. Its translation: CASSYTHTAEAFF.

V gene TRBV6-6 combines with J gene TRBJ2-1, with D perhaps TRBD2 (6 bases). Trimming removed 4 bases at V and 7 bases at J, with 11 bases between. This CDR3 contains 13 residues. CDR1 MNHNY and CDR2 SVGAGI come from the germline V gene (reference sequence). In DNA form, the CDR3 reads TGTGCCAGCAGTTCTGCGGGGAGGAATGAGCAGTTCTTC. Its translation: CASSSAGRNEQFF.

The rearrangement links TRBV5-1 to TRBJ1-2; perhaps TRBD1 as D (5 bases). The CDR3 consists of 12 residues. Between the trimmed V and J ends, which lost 7 bases and 0 bases, there was a span of 7 bases. The germline V gene encodes CDR1 SGHRS and CDR2 YFSETQ. The DNA of the CDR3 is TGCGCCAGCTGGGGCGCTAACTATGGCTACACCTTC. It specifies CASWGANYGYTF.

This chain uses TRBV9 with TRBJ2-3; 7 positions match TRBD2. Germline V gene data show CDR1 as SGDLS and CDR2 as YYNGEE. The CDR3 has 21 residues. With V trimmed by 0 bases and J by 0 bases, 19 bases remained unmatched. The CDR3 reads CASSVGTLVGGIITSTDTQYF. The CDR3 region has the DNA TGTGCCAGCAGCGTAGGAACCCTCGTGGGGGGGATCATTACTAGCACAGATACGCAGTATTTT. Complete variable domain (other parts from reference TRBV9 and TRBJ2-3): DSGVTQTPKHLITATGQRVTLRCSPRSGDLSVYWYQQSLDQGLQFLIQYYNGEERAKGNILERFSAQQFPDLHSELNLSSLELGDSALYFCASSVGTLVGGIITSTDTQYFGPGTRLTVL.

The V gene is TRBV19, the J gene TRBJ1-4; D is uncertain. The length of the CDR3 is 13 residues. Germline V lookup: CDR1 LNHDA, CDR2 SQIVND (reference sequence). V was trimmed by 9 bases and J by 3 bases, leaving 11 bases between them. The DNA for the CDR3 is TGTGCCAGCCGAGGATCTGCTAATGAAAAACTGTTTTTT. Translating gives CASRGSANEKLFF.

The rearrangement joins TRBV9 to TRBJ1-3; 9 bases line up with TRBD1. Trimming cost V 3 bases and J 0 bases; bases outside gene matches: 7. Germline V gene sequence: CDR1 SGDLS, CDR2 YYNGEE. The CDR3 covers 17 residues. CDR3: CASSGGTGHHSGNTIYF. The CDR3 region has the DNA TGTGCCAGCAGCGGAGGGACAGGGCACCACTCTGGAAACACCATATATTTT.

V gene TRBV18 combines with J gene TRBJ2-7, with TRBD2 identical over 11 bases. Germline V gives CDR1 KGHSH, CDR2 LQKENI. CDR3 length equals 15 residues. The trim removed 5 bases at V and 0 bases at J, leaving 3 bases unmatched. CDR3: CASSYTSGGSYEQYF. The CDR3 DNA sequence: TGTGCCAGCTCATACACTAGCGGGGGCTCCTACGAGCAGTACTTC.